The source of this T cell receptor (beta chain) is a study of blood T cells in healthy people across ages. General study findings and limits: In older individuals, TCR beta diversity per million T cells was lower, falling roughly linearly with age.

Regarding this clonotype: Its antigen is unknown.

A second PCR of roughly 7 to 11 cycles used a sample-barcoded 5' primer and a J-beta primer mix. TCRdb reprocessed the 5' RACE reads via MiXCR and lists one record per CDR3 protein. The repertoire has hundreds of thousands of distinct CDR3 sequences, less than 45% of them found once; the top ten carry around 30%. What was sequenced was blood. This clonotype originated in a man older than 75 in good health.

The CDR3 nucleotides are TGTGCCAGCAGTTACTCGTCCCCGGCGCGACCGCTCTTATACGAGCAGTACTTC. Its translation is CASSYSSPARPLLYEQYF. This chain joins TRBV6-5 and TRBJ2-7; no clear D. Germline assignment: CDR1 MNHEY and CDR2 SVGAGI. Trimming removed 0 bases from V and 4 bases from J, with 22 bases in between. The CDR3 runs to 18 residues.